This section outlines one TCR beta chain sequence together with its context. Its antigen is undetermined. Compared with germline, one end of the junction differs, possibly owing to a read error. No cell sorting was done before RNA was extracted from the tissue. A modified ARM-PCR protocol with three rounds of nested PCR amplified TCRbeta. From the multiplex PCR reads, TCRdb called clonotypes with MiXCR, one entry per CDR3 protein. The sample includes fewer than 85,000 distinct CDR3 sequences, around 86% of them seen just once. This CDR3 has 15 residues. Germline CDR1 LGHNA, CDR2 YNFKEQ. The sample belongs to a study of tumor and adjacent non-tumor tissue in lung cancer. Study results and limitations: Normal lung showed higher cumulative top 100 clone frequency than tumor.

V usage is TRBV4-2 and J usage is TRBJ2-6; TRBD1 is a possible D gene (5 bases). The source material was lung tumor tissue. The sequence came from a woman aged 50 to 60 with non-small cell lung cancer. The CDR3 sequence is CASSQPSSGAKILAF. CDR3 in DNA: TGTGCCAGCAGCCAGCCGAGCTCTGGGGCCAAGATCCTGGCTTTC.